This TCR beta chain was identified in a study of tumor-infiltrating lymphocytes in localized non-small cell lung cancer. Measured with immunoSEQ multiplex PCR; TCRdb has only the in-frame clones, and not every one. The table has roughly 16,000 clones, 65% to 75% seen once. The CDR3 is made up of 13 amino acids. Looked up from germline, CDR1 is MNHEY and CDR2 is SVGAGI. Trimming pared 6 bases from V and 5 bases from J, leaving 13 bases between. The sequencing sample was made of lung tumor tissue. This TCR came from a human donor with non-small cell lung cancer. J is TRBJ2-5 and V is TRBV6-5, with D perhaps matching TRBD2 (5 bases). CDR3 nucleotide sequence: TGTGCCAGCAGGCGACTACTCGGGGAGACCCAGTACTTC. It specifies CASRRLLGETQYF.